Each of the 29 T cell receptor beta chains below was sequenced from the same sample in a study of blood T cell repertoires in COVID-19. Produced via immunoSEQ multiplex PCR; TCRdb's table is partial and in-frame only. The sample holds 60,000 to 80,000 clones, around 80% seen once. The sample comprised peripheral blood. These receptors were obtained from a man aged 45-65 years with COVID-19, enrolled during active disease.

The rearrangement joins TRBV5-1 to TRBJ1-5; 9 positions agree with TRBD1. The germline V gene encodes CDR1 SGHRS and CDR2 YFSETQ. CDR3 length: 17 residues. The V gene end was trimmed by 4 bases and the J gene end by 3 bases; junction bases not matched to a gene: 11. The CDR3 spells CASSLGTGNPNNQPQHF. The CDR3 DNA reads as TGCGCCAGCAGCCTGGGGACAGGGAACCCAAACAATCAGCCCCAGCATTTT.

This rearrangement joins TRBV6-5 to TRBJ2-2, with a weak D call TRBD2 (5 bases). This CDR3 comprises 14 residues. V lost 6 bases and J 4 bases, leaving 12 bases between the germline ends. Germline V CDR1 and CDR2: MNHEY, SVGAGI. In DNA form, the CDR3 reads TGTGCCAGCAGCGAGGGTTCGGTCACCGGGGAGCTGTTTTTT. This sequence encodes CASSEGSVTGELFF.

The chain joins TRBV19 to TRBJ1-5; D perhaps matches TRBD1 (6 bases). Germline V lookup: CDR1 LNHDA, CDR2 SQIVND (reference sequence). The CDR3 is 11 residues long. V gave up 9 bases and J gave up 6 bases, with 9 bases separating them. The CDR3 here is CARQGGQPQHF. Written as DNA, the CDR3 is TGTGCCAGACAGGGCGGTCAGCCCCAGCATTTT.

The chain uses TRBV28 and TRBJ1-5, with unresolved D. The CDR3 extends over 14 amino acids. CDR1 and CDR2 from the germline V gene are MDHEN and SYDVKM. The ends were cut back, 1 base at V and 3 bases at J, with 7 bases in the middle. The CDR3 coding sequence is TGTGCCAGCAGTTTATCGCAGTACAATCAGCCCCAGCATTTT. Translated: CASSLSQYNQPQHF.

V gene TRBV2 combines with J gene TRBJ1-2; D call uncertain. Germline V gene data show CDR1 as SNHLY and CDR2 as FYNNEI. The CDR3 loop spans 12 amino acids. V dropped 9 bases and J dropped 5 bases, with 13 bases sitting between them. The CDR3 coding sequence is TGTGCCAGTTCTACGGGAAATTATGGCTACACCTTC. Translated, it gives CASSTGNYGYTF.

The V gene is TRBV6-2 or TRBV6-3, the J gene TRBJ2-1, with D maybe TRBD1 (5 bases). V was cut by 2 bases and J by 5 bases, with 10 bases left in between. Germline CDR1 and CDR2: MNHEY and SVGEGT. The CDR3 has 14 amino acids. CDR3 residues: CASSYLAGHNEQFF. In DNA, the CDR3 is TGTGCCAGCAGTTACCTGGCAGGGCACAATGAGCAGTTCTTC.

This chain links TRBV6-1 with TRBJ1-5; 8 nucleotides match TRBD1. J lost 1 base, V lost 3 bases, and 11 bases had no gene match. The CDR3 has 18 residues. Per the germline V gene, CDR1 is MNHNS and CDR2 is SASEGT. CDR3 bases: TGTGCCAGCAGTGACAAAACGCAGGGGGCGGGGAGCAATCAGCCCCAGCATTTT. This encodes CASSDKTQGAGSNQPQHF.

The table lists this clone with a count of one. The rearrangement joins TRBV27 to TRBJ1-2; possible D gene TRBD1, 5 bases. The CDR3 is 15 residues long. CDR1 is MNHEY, CDR2 SMNVEV, per germline (reference sequence). The V and J ends lost 3 bases and 3 bases respectively, with 14 bases between them. CDR3 in amino acids: CASSFTGPTDYGYTF. The CDR3 region has the DNA TGTGCCAGCAGTTTCACAGGCCCTACAGACTATGGCTACACCTTC.

The rearrangement joins TRBV4-2 to TRBJ2-1, with 11 bases lining up with TRBD2. Trimming cost V 0 bases and J 6 bases; bases outside gene matches: 4. Germline V gene sequence: CDR1 LGHNA, CDR2 YNFKEQ. The CDR3 is made up of 16 amino acids. The CDR3 region is CASSQDVLAGANEQFF. The CDR3 nucleotides are TGTGCCAGCAGCCAAGATGTACTAGCGGGAGCCAATGAGCAGTTCTTC.

This chain connects TRBV9 to TRBJ2-2, with D perhaps matching TRBD1 (5 bases). Trimming took 0 bases from V and 3 from J, leaving 9 bases between them. CDR3 length equals 15 residues. Germline V gene sequence: CDR1 SGDLS, CDR2 YYNGEE. This chain's CDR3 is CASSVATGYTGELFF. For the CDR3, the DNA is TGTGCCAGCAGCGTAGCTACAGGTTACACCGGGGAGCTGTTTTTT.

The rearrangement joins TRBV7-8 to TRBJ2-4; D not resolved. Deletions cut 2 bases from V and 9 bases from J, with 11 bases between. The CDR3 is made up of 13 amino acids. Per the germline V gene, CDR1 is SGHVS and CDR2 is FQNEAQ. CDR3 nucleotide sequence: TGTGCCAGCAGCTTAATTACGGCAGGCATTCAGTACTTC. It yields the protein CASSLITAGIQYF.

The chain employs TRBV6-4 and TRBJ2-5, with TRBD2 matching 8 bases. J gave up 2 bases and V 6 bases, and 8 bases lay outside the gene matches. The CDR3 length is 15 residues. Germline lookup yields CDR1 MRHNA and CDR2 SNTAGT. The CDR3 loop is CASSPDPGGQETQYF. CDR3 in DNA: TGTGCCAGCAGCCCGGACCCGGGGGGGCAAGAGACCCAGTACTTC.

This chain uses TRBV11-2 with TRBJ2-1; 12 bases match TRBD2. V lost 10 bases and J lost 9; bases outside the gene matches: 4. CDR3 length: 12 residues. The germline V gene encodes CDR1 SGHAT and CDR2 FQNNGV. The CDR3 loop is CAIGLAGTEQFF. CDR3 sequence (DNA): TGTGCCATCGGACTAGCGGGAACTGAGCAGTTCTTC.

The rearrangement links TRBV2 to TRBJ2-1; possible D gene TRBD1, 5 bases. CDR1 and CDR2 (germline): SNHLY, FYNNEI. The CDR3 runs to 19 residues. Trimming shortened V by 8 bases and J by 0 bases, and 26 bases separated the two germline ends. DNA for the CDR3: TGTGCCAGCGCGGCTATCAGGGTTTTTAGTCGCGCCTCCTACAATGAGCAGTTCTTC. Its translation: CASAAIRVFSRASYNEQFF.

The genes are TRBV18 and TRBJ2-7; 10 positions match TRBD2. The V and J ends lost 0 bases and 1 base, in that order; junction bases with no gene match: 3. CDR1 and CDR2 (germline): KGHSH, LQKENI. The CDR3 has 16 amino acids. The CDR3 is CASSPPVAGGSYEQYF. The CDR3, as DNA: TGTGCCAGCTCACCACCGGTAGCGGGAGGTTCCTACGAGCAGTACTTC.

This clone was picked up a small number of times. The rearrangement uses TRBV10-2 and TRBJ1-3; D not resolved. Trimming took 3 bases from V and 2 from J, leaving 11 bases between them. Looked up from germline, CDR1 is WSHSY and CDR2 is SAAADI. The CDR3 consists of 15 residues. The CDR3 nucleotides are TGCGCCAGCAGTGAAACAGAAGGCACTGGAAACACCATATATTTT. This translates into CASSETEGTGNTIYF.

The V and J genes are TRBV19 and TRBJ2-1, with 10 bases identical to TRBD1. V shed 4 bases and J 9 bases; nucleotides not matched to a gene: 9. CDR1 is LNHDA and CDR2 is SQIVND in the germline V gene (reference sequence). CDR3 length: 15 amino acids. The CDR3 is CASSKTGTGDPEQFF. CDR3 coding DNA: TGTGCCAGTAGTAAAACCGGGACAGGGGATCCTGAGCAGTTCTTC.

The rearrangement uses TRBV3-1 (or the pseudogene TRBV3-2) and TRBJ1-2; TRBD1 aligns across 8 bases. With 2 bases clipped from V and 4 bases from J, the junction kept 0 bases outside the gene matches. Germline CDR1 and CDR2: LGHDT and YNNKEL (reference sequence). This CDR3 spans 13 amino acids. This chain's CDR3 is CASSQTGGYGYTF. The CDR3 region has the DNA TGTGCCAGCAGCCAAACAGGGGGCTATGGCTACACCTTC.

The rearrangement uses TRBV3-1 (or the pseudogene TRBV3-2) and TRBJ2-5; D possibly corresponds to TRBD1 (7 bases). The CDR3 is 17 residues long. Germline V gene data show CDR1 as LGHDT and CDR2 as YNNKEL (reference sequence). Trimming shortened V by 1 base and J by 7 bases, and 22 bases separated the two germline ends. CDR3 in DNA: TGTGCCAGCAGCCAAGGAGGGGGCGGGATGGTTTTAGGGACCCAGTACTTC. Translation gives CASSQGGGGMVLGTQYF.

The chain employs TRBV28 and TRBJ2-5; 8 bases are shared with TRBD1. Germline V CDR1 and CDR2: MDHEN, SYDVKM. This CDR3 has 15 residues. V shed 2 bases, J shed 7 bases, and the junction held 9 bases outside the gene matches. Here the CDR3 reads CASSLVDRVVGTQYF. The DNA of the CDR3 is TGTGCCAGCAGTTTAGTGGACAGGGTGGTCGGGACCCAGTACTTC.

CDR3: CASSLVNGPNYGYTF. CDR3 nucleotide sequence: TGTGCCAGCAGCTTAGTTAACGGTCCTAACTATGGCTACACCTTC. This chain links TRBV7-2 with TRBJ1-2; D ambiguous. The CDR3 is 15 amino acids. The germline CDR1 and CDR2 sequences are SGHTA and FQGNSA. Trimming pared 1 base from V and 0 bases from J, leaving 9 bases between.

There are a few counts of this clone. The chain joins TRBV11-3 to TRBJ2-7; D perhaps matches TRBD1 (5 bases). CDR1 and CDR2 from the germline V gene are SGHNT and YENEEA. The length of the CDR3 is 13 residues. The V gene lost 1 base and the J gene lost 6 bases, with 10 bases spanning the gap. The CDR3 DNA reads TGTGCCAGCAGCTTAGCCCCAGGGTTCGAGCAGTACTTC. Amino acids: CASSLAPGFEQYF.

The chain couples TRBV5-1 to TRBJ2-1; D unclear. Looked up from germline, CDR1 is SGHRS and CDR2 is YFSETQ. The V end was cut by 0 bases, the J end by 9 bases, with 13 bases between. The CDR3 totals 14 residues. Written as DNA, the CDR3 is TGCGCCAGCAGCTTGGACGCGTACGGTGGTGAGCAGTTCTTC. This codes for CASSLDAYGGEQFF.

CDR3 nucleotide sequence: TGTGCCAGCTCACCACTGACAGGGGAAGACGGCTACACCTTC. Its protein is CASSPLTGEDGYTF. The rearrangement links TRBV18 to TRBJ1-2; 8 nucleotides align to TRBD1. Germline V gene data show CDR1 as KGHSH and CDR2 as LQKENI. The CDR3 covers 14 residues. Germline trimming cut 1 base from V and 8 bases from J; bases unmatched to any gene: 6.

This clone was observed a few times. This chain links TRBV30 with TRBJ1-1, with D maybe TRBD1 (5 bases). The germline gives CDR1 GTSNPN, CDR2 SVGIG (reference sequence). V was clipped by 0 bases and J by 7 bases, with 12 bases between them. This CDR3 has 13 amino acids. The CDR3 region is CAWSVPGQGEAFF. The CDR3 DNA sequence: TGTGCCTGGAGTGTGCCCGGCCAGGGTGAAGCTTTCTTT.

In its sample, this clone was seen once. The chain has TRBV18 and TRBJ1-3; TRBD1 matches 7 bases. This CDR3 is 16 amino acids long. Trimming took 1 base from V and 8 from J; bases not matched to a gene: 11. Germline V gene lookup returns CDR1 KGHSH and CDR2 LQKENI. This CDR3 reads CASSPLPGQRSHTIYF. In DNA, the CDR3 is TGTGCCAGCTCACCACTGCCGGGACAGCGGTCGCACACCATATATTTT. Based on the CDR3 plus reference TRBV18 and TRBJ1-3, the full variable domain is NAGVMQNPRHLVRRRGQEARLRCSPMKGHSHVYWYRQLPEEGLKFMVYLQKENIIDESGMPKERFSAEFPKEGPSILRIQQVVRGDSAAYFCASSPLPGQRSHTIYFGEGSWLTVV.

This chain joins TRBV21-1 and TRBJ2-2; the table's D call TRBD2 went unverified against the DNA. TRBV21-1 is flagged as a pseudogene. The CDR3 has 15 residues. CDR3 sequence: CASLGRWGNTGELVF. Written as DNA, the CDR3 is TGTGCCAGCCTCGGTCGGTGGGGAAACACCGGGGAGCTGGTTTTT.

The chain combines TRBV9 with TRBJ2-1; weak D call: TRBD2 (7 bases). V shed 6 bases and J shed 8 bases, with 27 bases lying between them. The CDR3 loop spans 17 amino acids. CDR1 is SGDLS, CDR2 YYNGEE, per germline. In nucleotides, the CDR3 is TGTGCCAGCACCTCAGAGGGGGGAGGGCCACTAATTCATGAGCAGTTCTTC. This codes for CASTSEGGGPLIHEQFF.

The gene calls are TRBV7-6 and TRBJ2-7; 12 positions match TRBD2. Trimming took 3 bases from V and 0 from J; bases not matched to a gene: 0. Germline loops: CDR1 SGHVS, CDR2 FNYEAQ. The CDR3 contains 15 residues. The DNA of the CDR3 is TGTGCCAGCAGCTTGACTAGCGGGGGCTCCTACGAGCAGTACTTC. Translating gives CASSLTSGGSYEQYF.